The count of the clone carrying this T cell receptor beta chain is one. Its specificity is unknown. CDR1 and CDR2 (germline): SGHVS, FQNEAQ. The germline V and J ends were trimmed by 0 bases and 0 bases, with 3 bases remaining between them. The CDR3 consists of 13 residues. The sample is drawn from a study of Ad26.COV2.S vaccination and SARS-CoV-2 variants. The assay was immunoSEQ multiplex PCR, and TCRdb's table has in-frame clones only and misses some. This table has over 400,000 clones, about 88% appearing once. General observations from the study: Total T cell responses, in the TCR breadth and depth analyses, may have been underestimated.

Treatment of the sample: roughly 19 received Ad26.COV2.S at low or high dose, single or two shots; 5 received placebo; per-sample allocation not given. Day 63 after the first vaccine or placebo injection was the time point for sampling. SARS-CoV-2 spike from the Wuhan strain was encoded by the vaccine, an Ad26 vector. The material sequenced was peripheral blood, taken in a trial of Ad26.COV2.S vaccine versus placebo. The receptor's source is a person aged 18 to 59 who received the Ad26.COV2.S COVID-19 vaccine or a placebo. This sequence joins TRBV7-8 and TRBJ2-7; D uncertain. The CDR3 spells CASSLALSYEQYV. The CDR3 coding sequence is TGTGCCAGCAGCTTAGCCCTCTCCTACGAGCAGTACGTC.